The T cell receptor beta chain under discussion was sequenced for a study of blood T cell repertoires in COVID-19. Study as a whole: From T cells, B-cell-depleted T cells, or PBMCs came the material, which was cDNA or gDNA.

The age range of participants was 18 to 89 years, with residence in about two dozen US areas. The CDR3 spans 16 residues. The ends were cut back, 7 bases at V and 2 bases at J, with 20 bases in the middle. Germline V gene data show CDR1 as LNHDA and CDR2 as SQIVND (reference sequence). Authors' data handling: Reference gene primer amplification gave nucleated cell count estimates. Measured with immunoSEQ multiplex PCR; TCRdb has only the in-frame clones, and not every one. The V and J calls and clone size are taken from that table; D and trimming were inferred from the DNA. Seen here are 150,000 to 200,000 clones, over 80% observed once, and the top ten hold approximately 13%.

The gene calls are TRBV19 and TRBJ1-2, with D unresolved. Sequencing was performed on PBMCs or T cells enriched from blood (not recorded which). The source is a woman aged 55-75 years who had recovered from COVID-19. CDR3 residues: CASTPWSPDRNYGYTF. The CDR3 DNA sequence: TGTGCCAGTACACCCTGGTCACCCGATCGGAACTATGGCTACACCTTC.